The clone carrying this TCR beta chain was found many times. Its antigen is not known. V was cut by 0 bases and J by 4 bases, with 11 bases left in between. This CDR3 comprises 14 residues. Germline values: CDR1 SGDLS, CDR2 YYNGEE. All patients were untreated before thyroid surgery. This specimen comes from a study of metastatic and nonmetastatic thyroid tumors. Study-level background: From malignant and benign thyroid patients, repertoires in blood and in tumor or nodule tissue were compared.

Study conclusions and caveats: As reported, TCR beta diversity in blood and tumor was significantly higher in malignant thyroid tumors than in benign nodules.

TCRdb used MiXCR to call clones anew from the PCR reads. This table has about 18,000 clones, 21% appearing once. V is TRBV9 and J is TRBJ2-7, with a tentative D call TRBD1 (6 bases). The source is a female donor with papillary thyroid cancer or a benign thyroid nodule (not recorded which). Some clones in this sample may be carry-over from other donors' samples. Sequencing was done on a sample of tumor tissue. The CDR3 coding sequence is TGTGCCAGCAGCGTAGGCAGGGGAACTTACGAGCAGTACTTC. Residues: CASSVGRGTYEQYF.